This TCR beta chain was obtained from a study of blood T cell repertoires in COVID-19. Study-wide context: Samples taken during acute and convalescent COVID-19 were collected in the United States, Italy and Spain.

Per the original data handling: Scientists estimated how many nucleated cells there were by amplifying reference gene primers. The data were produced by immunoSEQ multiplex PCR, yet TCRdb's version contains in-frame clones alone and is incomplete. That table supplies the V and J calls and clone size; D and trimming were determined from the DNA. The table lists some 220,000 clones, 80% of them singletons. The CDR3 loop spans 16 amino acids. The germline gives CDR1 SGHRS, CDR2 YFSETQ. Trimming removed 4 bases from V and 6 bases from J, with 20 bases in between. The specimen sequenced was peripheral blood. The clonotype originates from a human donor in a cohort sampled during active COVID-19. This chain links TRBV5-1 with TRBJ2-1; tentative D call: TRBD1 (6 bases). As DNA, the CDR3 is TGCGCCAGCAGCAGTGTAGAACAGGTGGGGGCCAATGAGCAGTTCTTC. Its translation is CASSSVEQVGANEQFF.